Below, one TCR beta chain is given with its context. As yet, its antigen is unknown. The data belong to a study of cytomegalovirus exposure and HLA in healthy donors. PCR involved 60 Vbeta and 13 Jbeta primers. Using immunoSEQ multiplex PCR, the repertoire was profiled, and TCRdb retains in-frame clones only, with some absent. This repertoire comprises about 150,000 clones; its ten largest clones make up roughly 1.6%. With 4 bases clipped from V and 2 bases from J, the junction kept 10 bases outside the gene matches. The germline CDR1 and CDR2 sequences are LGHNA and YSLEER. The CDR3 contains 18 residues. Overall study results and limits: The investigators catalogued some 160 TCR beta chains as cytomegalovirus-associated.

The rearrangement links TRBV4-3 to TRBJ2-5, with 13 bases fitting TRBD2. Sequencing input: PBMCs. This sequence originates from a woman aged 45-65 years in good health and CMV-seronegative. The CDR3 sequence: CASSPGLAGERGQETQYF. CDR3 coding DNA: TGCGCCAGCAGCCCCGGACTAGCGGGAGAAAGGGGGCAAGAGACCCAGTACTTC.